The sequence of this T cell receptor beta chain was determined in a study of cytomegalovirus exposure and HLA in healthy donors. Study findings and constraints: TCR beta sequences reportedly predicted most subjects' HLA-A and HLA-B alleles accurately. Reportedly, fewer N-insertions than the 666-donor mean appeared in an Asian-associated ancestry cluster in a later analysis. Investigators reported some 150 TCR beta chains as tied to cytomegalovirus. Later work found that TCR association rates differed between HLA loci; DRB1 had the most and HLA-C the fewest.

In the PCR, 60 Vbeta and 13 Jbeta primers were used. Sequencing was performed with immunoSEQ multiplex PCR; in TCRdb, only in-frame clones are kept and a portion is missing. Of nearly 300,000 clones listed, approximately 90% were seen once; the top ten hold 3% to 4%. J was trimmed by 3 bases and V by 3 bases; bases with no gene match: 10. Germline CDR1 is MGHRA and CDR2 is YSYEKL. The CDR3 extends over 16 amino acids. This clone was detected only a few times. What it binds is unknown. This TCR derives from a man in his forties in good health and CMV-seropositive. Sequenced: PBMCs. The genes are TRBV4-1 and TRBJ1-1; 7 nucleotides align to TRBD1. The CDR3 loop is CASSHPIDREDTEAFF. As DNA, the CDR3 is TGCGCCAGCAGCCACCCTATAGACAGGGAGGACACTGAAGCTTTCTTT.